This entry describes one T cell receptor beta chain. This record comes from a study of blood T cell repertoires in COVID-19. Study details: Italy, Spain and the United States were the sources of the convalescent and acute COVID-19 samples.

The study drew participants aged about 18 to 89 years from about two dozen US areas. The germline V and J ends were trimmed by 0 bases and 8 bases, with 19 bases remaining between them. Germline V gene data show CDR1 as SEHNR and CDR2 as FQNEAQ (reference sequence). This CDR3 has 16 amino acids. In the original analysis: Counts of nucleated cells, estimated from reference gene primer amplification, were obtained. Clones were sequenced by immunoSEQ multiplex PCR, and TCRdb holds only the in-frame ones, with some missing. The V and J calls and clone size come from that table; D and trimming were worked out from the DNA. The table has about 260,000 clones, around 80% seen once; the top ten hold roughly 4%.

The sample was PBMCs or T cells enriched from blood (not recorded which). The chain couples TRBV7-9 to TRBJ1-2, with D uncertain. The source of this sequence is a man aged 25-40 years with acute COVID-19. CDR3 coding DNA: TGTGCCAGCAGCTTAGCGGGCCCAGCGGGTAGTTCCGGCTACACCTTC. Protein: CASSLAGPAGSSGYTF.